This TCR beta chain derives from a study of T cells in Graves' hyperthyroidism and ophthalmopathy. General observations from the study: Peripheral blood also featured most of the thyroid clonotypes expanded above 0.001.

CDR3 length equals 16 residues. Trimming took 8 bases from V and 7 from J; bases not matched to a gene: 16. The hyperthyroidism patients had all been newly diagnosed, and their disease duration was under 2 months. Their ages ranged from 18 to 65 years. The study excluded patients with uncontrolled infection, other autoimmune disease, pregnancy or lactation. Each diagnosis drew on symptoms, thyroxine, TRAb, thyroid ultrasound and orbital computed tomography findings. This clonotype has ten or more counts. The antigen remains unidentified. RNA transcripts gave rise to amplified TCR beta CDR3 regions. HTBI primers were used for first-round RT-PCR of the TCR CDR3. Each CDR3 protein gets one entry after TCRdb re-called the multiplex PCR reads with MiXCR. The data hold about 480,000 distinct CDR3 sequences, with approximately 14% observed a single time.

This receptor was taken from a woman aged 18-35 years with Graves' hyperthyroidism. Sequencing was carried out using blood. The chain is built from TRBV12-3 or TRBV12-4 and TRBJ2-2; 7 nucleotides line up with TRBD1. Here the CDR3 reads CASRQGVALFGGELFF. CDR3 coding DNA: TGTGCCAGCCGACAGGGTGTCGCCCTATTCGGCGGGGAGCTGTTTTTT.